Presented here are 26 T cell receptor beta chains from one specimen sequenced in a study of cytomegalovirus exposure and HLA in healthy donors. In the PCR, 60 Vbeta and 13 Jbeta primers were used. Produced via immunoSEQ multiplex PCR; TCRdb's table is partial and in-frame only. Counted here are roughly 150,000 clones, 82% occurring once; the ten biggest clones make up 8.5%. Material for sequencing was PBMCs. All receptors derive from a male donor in good health and CMV-seropositive.

This chain links TRBV2 with TRBJ1-1; tentatively, D is TRBD1 (6 bases). The germline V gene encodes CDR1 SNHLY and CDR2 FYNNEI. The V gene lost 2 bases and the J gene lost 11 bases, with 15 bases spanning the gap. The CDR3 totals 13 residues. Here the CDR3 DNA reads TGTGCCAGCAGTGAAAGGGGAACAGGGCGCGCTTTCTTT. It specifies CASSERGTGRAFF. Complete variable domain (other parts from reference TRBV2 and TRBJ1-1): EPEVTQTPSHQVTQMGQEVILRCVPISNHLYFYWYRQILGQKVEFLVSFYNNEISEKSEIFDDQFSVERPDGSNFTLKIRSTKLEDSAMYFCASSERGTGRAFFGQGTRLTVV.

This chain uses TRBV18 with TRBJ1-4; D not resolved. The CDR3 loop spans 13 amino acids. Germline values: CDR1 KGHSH, CDR2 LQKENI. The V end lost 2 bases, the J end lost 4 bases, and 5 bases lay between the germline ends. CDR3 coding DNA: TGTGCCAGCTCACCAGGGAGTAATGAAAAACTGTTTTTT. Translating it yields CASSPGSNEKLFF.

The genes are TRBV27 and TRBJ1-1; D not resolved. CDR3 length: 12 residues. V dropped 8 bases and J dropped 4 bases, with 11 bases sitting between them. Germline CDR1 MNHEY, CDR2 SMNVEV (reference sequence). This chain's CDR3 is CASGLVSTEAFF. CDR3 coding DNA: TGTGCCAGCGGTCTCGTGAGCACTGAAGCTTTCTTT.

V is TRBV6-6 and J is TRBJ2-3, with D possibly TRBD2 on 6 matching bases. This CDR3 has 14 residues. V was clipped by 2 bases and J by 5 bases, with 11 bases between them. Germline V gene sequence: CDR1 MNHNY, CDR2 SVGAGI (reference sequence). The CDR3 is CASSYREYRDTQYF. CDR3 DNA: TGTGCCAGCAGTTACCGGGAGTACAGAGATACGCAGTATTTT.

This chain uses TRBV7-2 with TRBJ2-7, with TRBD2 matching over 7 bases. The V and J ends lost 3 bases and 2 bases, in that order; junction bases with no gene match: 4. The CDR3 covers 14 residues. In germline, CDR1 is SGHTA, CDR2 FQGNSA. The CDR3 DNA follows: TGTGCCAGCAGCTTGGCGGGGACTACCTACGAGCAGTACTTC. It yields the protein CASSLAGTTYEQYF.

The chain uses TRBV7-2 and TRBJ1-1, with D maybe TRBD1 (5 bases). V shed 5 bases and J shed 6 bases, with 19 bases lying between them. The CDR3 sequence is 15 residues long. The V gene's germline CDR1 is SGHTA and CDR2 FQGNSA. In DNA form, the CDR3 reads TGTGCCAGCAGCGCAGGTCAGGGAAAGGGCGCTGAAGCTTTCTTT. This translates into CASSAGQGKGAEAFF.

This chain links TRBV4-3 with TRBJ2-5; 9 positions match TRBD2. The germline CDR1 and CDR2 sequences are LGHNA and YSLEER. Trimming at V came to 0 bases and at J to 4 bases, leaving 9 bases not matched to a gene. The CDR3 has 17 amino acids. The CDR3 DNA reads TGCGCCAGCAGCCAAGATCTGCCTAGCGGGATAATAGAGACCCAGTACTTC. Translated, it gives CASSQDLPSGIIETQYF.

This clone was seen only a few times. The chain employs TRBV19 and TRBJ1-2; perhaps TRBD1 as D (6 bases). Trimming shortened V by 1 base and J by 2 bases, and 11 bases separated the two germline ends. The CDR3 runs to 15 residues. CDR1 is LNHDA and CDR2 is SQIVND in the germline V gene (reference sequence). DNA of the CDR3: TGTGCCAGTAGTATAGTCGGACAGCTGAACTATGGCTACACCTTC. Its protein product is CASSIVGQLNYGYTF.

The chain links TRBV5-1 to TRBJ2-7; D is uncertain. Per germline, CDR1 SGHRS and CDR2 YFSETQ. The CDR3 has 13 residues. Trimming shortened V by 0 bases and J by 4 bases, and 8 bases separated the two germline ends. CDR3 amino acids: CASSLGQIYEQYF. The DNA for the CDR3 is TGCGCCAGCAGCTTGGGCCAGATTTACGAGCAGTACTTC.

This clone appeared once. J is TRBJ1-5 and V is TRBV10-3; no reliable D call. The V gene lost 4 bases and the J gene lost 0 bases, with 7 bases spanning the gap. CDR3 length equals 14 residues. Germline lookup yields CDR1 ENHRY and CDR2 SYGVKD. CDR3 coding DNA: TGTGCCATCAGTGCCCAGGCTAGCAATCAGCCCCAGCATTTT. Amino acid sequence: CAISAQASNQPQHF.

The chain carries TRBV5-6 and TRBJ1-5; D perhaps matches TRBD1 (6 bases). V lost 1 base and J 1 base, leaving 12 bases between the germline ends. Germline V gene lookup returns CDR1 SGHDT and CDR2 YYEEEE. The CDR3 is made up of 16 amino acids. The CDR3 loop is CASSLLGGASNQPQHF. The DNA of the CDR3 is TGTGCCAGCAGCTTGTTGGGGGGGGCGAGCAATCAGCCCCAGCATTTT. The whole variable domain, filled in from reference TRBV5-6 and TRBJ1-5, reads DAGVTQSPTHLIKTRGQQVTLRCSPKSGHDTVSWYQQALGQGPQFIFQYYEEEERQRGNFPDRFSGHQFPNYSSELNVNALLLGDSALYLCASSLLGGASNQPQHFGDGTRLSIL.

The chain couples TRBV10-2 to TRBJ1-6; TRBD1 aligns across 9 bases. CDR1 is WSHSY and CDR2 is SAAADI in the germline V gene. The CDR3 has 14 amino acids. Germline trimming cut 7 bases from V and 7 bases from J; bases unmatched to any gene: 5. The CDR3 sequence is CASTWTGENSPLHF. CDR3 DNA: TGCGCCAGCACATGGACAGGGGAAAATTCACCCCTCCACTTT.

The chain links TRBV19 to TRBJ1-5, with 8 bases fitting TRBD1. V lost 6 bases, J lost 3 bases, and 4 bases stayed unmatched. The CDR3 spans 14 residues. Germline V gene sequence: CDR1 LNHDA, CDR2 SQIVND (reference sequence). The DNA of the CDR3 is TGTGCCAGTAGCGGACAGGGTTTCAATCAGCCCCAGCATTTT. It is translated as CASSGQGFNQPQHF. The full variable domain, with the rest looked up from reference TRBV19 and TRBJ1-5, is DGGITQSPKYLFRKEGQNVTLSCEQNLNHDAMYWYRQDPGQGLRLIYYSQIVNDFQKGDIAEGYSVSREKKESFPLTVTSAQKNPTAFYLCASSGQGFNQPQHFGDGTRLSIL.

The genes are TRBV18 and TRBJ2-1; 7 bases align to TRBD1. The CDR3 totals 12 residues. V shed 6 bases, J shed 8 bases, and the junction held 4 bases outside the gene matches. Germline V lookup: CDR1 KGHSH, CDR2 LQKENI. The CDR3 DNA reads as TGTGCCAGCTCCCCCGACAGGGATGAGCAGTTCTTC. Protein sequence: CASSPDRDEQFF.

V is TRBV11-3 and J is TRBJ2-6, with 8 bases fitting TRBD1. Germline V CDR1 and CDR2: SGHNT, YENEEA. J gave up 0 bases and V 5 bases, and 6 bases lay outside the gene matches. The length of the CDR3 is 17 residues. The CDR3 is CASSPGTGFSGANVLTF. CDR3 coding DNA: TGTGCCAGCAGCCCCGGGACAGGCTTCTCTGGGGCCAACGTCCTGACTTTC.

This clone was detected once. V usage is TRBV27 and J usage is TRBJ2-2; 8 bases agree with TRBD1. The CDR3 is 15 residues long. V shed 5 bases and J 6 bases; nucleotides not matched to a gene: 8. CDR1 MNHEY and CDR2 SMNVEV come from the germline V gene (reference sequence). In DNA form, the CDR3 reads TGTGCCAGCAGTCTGCGACAGGGGCGGGCCGGGGAGCTGTTTTTT. Amino acids: CASSLRQGRAGELFF.

The V gene is TRBV6-1, the J gene TRBJ2-7; no clear D. Germline CDR1 is MNHNS and CDR2 is SASEGT. The CDR3 spans 12 residues. Trimming stripped 4 bases from V and 6 bases from J, with 10 bases between. The CDR3 nucleotides are TGTGCCAGCAGTGCGACTTTGCGCGAGCAGTACTTC. Residues: CASSATLREQYF.

The V call is TRBV7-9, the J call TRBJ2-1; the D gene is possibly TRBD2 (6 bases). Germline CDR1 is SEHNR and CDR2 is FQNEAQ (reference sequence). The CDR3 is made up of 15 amino acids. V lost 6 bases and J lost 0, with 12 bases in between. CDR3 protein: CASSVDGSSYNEQFF. The CDR3 nucleotides read TGTGCCAGCAGTGTTGACGGGAGCTCCTACAATGAGCAGTTCTTC.

This chain joins TRBV5-6 and TRBJ2-5; a weak D match, TRBD2 (5 bases). The germline V gene encodes CDR1 SGHDT and CDR2 YYEEEE. V was pared by 4 bases and J by 5 bases, with 15 bases between. The CDR3 extends over 14 amino acids. CDR3 amino acids: CASSEYGLGETQYF. The CDR3 coding sequence is TGTGCCAGCAGCGAGTATGGACTTGGGGAGACCCAGTACTTC.

This clone was seen just once. V usage is TRBV7-9 and J usage is TRBJ1-2; D uncertain. This CDR3 spans 16 amino acids. The germline V gene has CDR1 SEHNR and CDR2 FQNEAQ (reference sequence). Trimming stripped 0 bases from V and 0 bases from J, with 11 bases between. CDR3 nucleotides: TGTGCCAGCAGCTTAGCGTCGGGTTTGACTAACTATGGCTACACCTTC. Translation: CASSLASGLTNYGYTF.

CDR3 region: CASSLAGGFQPQHF. The DNA for the CDR3 is TGTGCCAGCTCCCTGGCAGGGGGGTTTCAGCCCCAGCATTTT. The chain combines TRBV18 with TRBJ1-5, with 7 bases fitting TRBD1. Germline V CDR1 and CDR2: KGHSH, LQKENI. This CDR3 spans 14 amino acids. V was clipped by 6 bases and J by 6 bases; unmatched bases: 8. The complete variable domain, with remaining parts taken from reference TRBV18 and TRBJ1-5, reads NAGVMQNPRHLVRRRGQEARLRCSPMKGHSHVYWYRQLPEEGLKFMVYLQKENIIDESGMPKERFSAEFPKEGPSILRIQQVVRGDSAAYFCASSLAGGFQPQHFGDGTRLSIL.

This clone appeared a single time. The rearrangement joins TRBV5-8 to TRBJ2-7; D unresolved. This CDR3 is built from 15 residues. CDR1 and CDR2 from the germline V gene are SGHTS and YDEGEE. The V end lost 0 bases, the J end lost 3 bases, and 13 bases lay between the germline ends. The CDR3 is CASSLVTEKRYEQYF. The CDR3 DNA follows: TGTGCCAGCAGCTTGGTCACAGAGAAACGCTACGAGCAGTACTTC. The complete variable domain, with remaining parts taken from reference TRBV5-8 and TRBJ2-7, reads EAGVTQSPTHLIKTRGQQATLRCSPISGHTSVYWYQQALGLGLQFLLWYDEGEERNRGNFPPRFSGRQFPNYSSELNVNALELEDSALYLCASSLVTEKRYEQYFGPGTRLTVT.

V and J are TRBV19 and TRBJ2-1; D not resolved. The germline V gene has CDR1 LNHDA and CDR2 SQIVND (reference sequence). The CDR3 runs 16 residues. Trimming removed 5 bases at V and 5 bases at J, with 19 bases between. CDR3 sequence (DNA): TGTGCCAGTAGTCCCGGGTCATCGACCGGCCACAATGAGCAGTTCTTC. Translated, it gives CASSPGSSTGHNEQFF.

This sequence joins TRBV6-1 and TRBJ1-5; the match to TRBD1 covers 11 bases. Germline trimming cut 4 bases from V and 6 bases from J; bases unmatched to any gene: 2. Germline-derived CDR1 and CDR2 are MNHNS and SASEGT. The CDR3 contains 14 residues. The CDR3 DNA reads TGTGCCAGCAGTGGGACAGGGGGCTCTCAGCCCCAGCATTTT. This translates into CASSGTGGSQPQHF.

The CDR3 reads CATSRAGTAYEQYF. The CDR3 DNA is TGTGCCACCAGCAGAGCCGGGACAGCCTACGAGCAGTACTTC. The chain employs TRBV15 and TRBJ2-7; 7 bases are a match to TRBD1. The germline gives CDR1 LNHNV, CDR2 YYDKDF (reference sequence). CDR3 length equals 14 residues. The ends lost 1 base at V and 2 bases at J; junction bases unmatched: 2. Based on the CDR3 plus reference TRBV15 and TRBJ2-7, the full variable domain is DAMVIQNPRYQVTQFGKPVTLSCSQTLNHNVMYWYQQKSSQAPKLLFHYYDKDFNNEADTPDNFQSRRPNTSFCFLDIRSPGLGDTAMYLCATSRAGTAYEQYFGPGTRLTVT.

The chain has TRBV6-6 and TRBJ1-2, with D maybe TRBD1 (6 bases). This CDR3 comprises 14 residues. Trimming took off 0 bases at V and 8 bases at J, with 13 bases between the two ends. CDR1 and CDR2 from the germline V gene are MNHNY and SVGAGI (reference sequence). CDR3 sequence (DNA): TGTGCCAGCAGTTACTCAGCAGGGGAAGGGGGCTACACCTTC. Translated: CASSYSAGEGGYTF.